These 21 T cell receptor beta chains share one sample of origin, sequenced in a study of blood T cells in healthy people across ages. Through a sample-barcoded 5' primer and a J-beta primer mix, a second PCR was run for 7 to 11 cycles. TCRdb processed the 5' RACE reads anew with MiXCR; each CDR3 protein has one entry. Of about 400,000 distinct CDR3 sequences listed, about half are singletons. Source material: blood. These receptors were taken from a man aged 60-69 years in good health.

The V call is TRBV6-1, the J call TRBJ2-1; D not resolved. The CDR3 spans 19 residues. Trimming removed 2 bases at V and 3 bases at J, with 23 bases between. The germline V gene encodes CDR1 MNHNS and CDR2 SASEGT. DNA for the CDR3: TGTGCCAGCAGTGAAAGGGTGGGTTTTGGAGCTAGGGACTACAATGAGCAGTTCTTC. This codes for CASSERVGFGARDYNEQFF.

The gene calls are TRBV7-2 and TRBJ2-5, with D perhaps matching TRBD1 (6 bases). CDR1 and CDR2 (germline): SGHTA, FQGNSA. This CDR3 comprises 13 residues. The ends were cut back, 5 bases at V and 4 bases at J, with 11 bases in the middle. Written as DNA, the CDR3 is TGTGCCAGCAGCCCAGGGGCAGGAGAGACCCAGTACTTC. It translates to CASSPGAGETQYF.

The J gene is TRBJ2-3, the V gene TRBV20-1; D uncertain. Trimming removed 1 base from V and 5 bases from J, with 10 bases in between. This CDR3 region has 13 residues. The germline V gene encodes CDR1 DFQATT and CDR2 SNEGSKA (reference sequence). Written as DNA, the CDR3 is TGCAGTGCTAGAGGGGTTCCCGGAGATACGCAGTATTTT. Protein sequence: CSARGVPGDTQYF.

The chain joins TRBV28 to TRBJ2-7; 7 positions agree with TRBD2. CDR1 is MDHEN and CDR2 is SYDVKM in the germline V gene. V dropped 8 bases and J dropped 0; count of bases not matched to a gene: 10. CDR3 length: 15 residues. The CDR3 region is CASRPHPSGSYEQYF. CDR3 coding DNA: TGTGCCAGCCGGCCCCATCCTAGCGGCTCCTACGAGCAGTACTTC.

The chain couples TRBV10-3 to TRBJ2-7, with a tentative D call TRBD2 (5 bases). The V and J ends lost 2 bases and 0 bases respectively, with 14 bases between them. Looked up from germline, CDR1 is ENHRY and CDR2 is SYGVKD. The CDR3 consists of 16 residues. CDR3 region: CAISEAGNYNSYEQYF. The CDR3 nucleotides are TGTGCCATCAGTGAGGCGGGTAACTACAACTCCTACGAGCAGTACTTC.

This clonotype was seen only a few times. The V gene is TRBV27, the J gene TRBJ2-5; D unclear. Germline CDR1 MNHEY, CDR2 SMNVEV (reference sequence). This CDR3 spans 14 amino acids. Trimming removed 5 bases at V and 0 bases at J, with 10 bases between. The CDR3 reads CASSPRRYQETQYF. The CDR3 coding sequence is TGTGCCAGCAGTCCCCGCCGGTACCAAGAGACCCAGTACTTC.

The V gene is TRBV25-1, the J gene TRBJ2-5; the match to TRBD1 covers 12 bases. The J call may not be correct, given that the DNA end is closer to TRBJ2-7. This CDR3 region has 16 residues. Germline V gene sequence: CDR1 MGHDK, CDR2 SYGVNS. This CDR3 is CASSDPGTGGADEQYF. CDR3 nucleotides: TGTGCCAGCAGTGATCCCGGGACAGGGGGCGCGGACGAGCAGTACTTC.

The gene calls are TRBV10-1 and TRBJ2-5, with 7 nucleotides matching TRBD2. Trimming took 6 bases from V and 5 from J; bases not matched to a gene: 9. Germline V gene sequence: CDR1 WNHNN, CDR2 SYGVQD (reference sequence). CDR3 size: 14 residues. The CDR3 coding sequence is TGCGCCAGCAGCCCAGGACTAGGAGTCGAGACCCAGTACTTC. Its protein is CASSPGLGVETQYF.

V usage is TRBV5-1 and J usage is TRBJ2-3; the match to TRBD1 covers 9 bases. With 4 bases clipped from V and 4 bases from J, the junction kept 7 bases outside the gene matches. This CDR3 spans 15 amino acids. Germline CDR1 reads SGHRS; CDR2 reads YFSETQ. DNA of the CDR3: TGCGCCAGCAGCCCCCTGACAGGGGGGGCAGATACGCAGTATTTT. This codes for CASSPLTGGADTQYF.

This clonotype was found a few times. V is TRBV7-2 and J is TRBJ2-1; a weak D match, TRBD1 (7 bases). With 4 bases removed from V and 10 bases from J, the gap between germline ends came to 20 bases. The CDR3 contains 15 residues. Germline CDR1 and CDR2: SGHTA and FQGNSA. The CDR3 reads CASSSLRRGRGEQFF. DNA for the CDR3: TGTGCCAGCAGCTCCCTCCGGAGGGGGCGGGGAGAGCAGTTCTTC.

The table lists this clonotype with a few counts. The chain joins TRBV2 to TRBJ1-2; the match to TRBD1 covers 8 bases. This CDR3 comprises 14 residues. Looked up from germline, CDR1 is SNHLY and CDR2 is FYNNEI. The ends lost 6 bases at V and 7 bases at J; junction bases unmatched: 10. The CDR3 region is CASSADRGLSGYTF. DNA for the CDR3: TGTGCCAGCAGCGCCGACAGGGGACTGTCTGGCTACACCTTC.

This chain connects TRBV12-3 or TRBV12-4 to TRBJ2-4, with D perhaps matching TRBD1 or TRBD2 (5 bases each). The end of the DNA aligns better with TRBJ2-7, so the J call may be wrong. The CDR3 has 16 residues. CDR3 sequence: CASSLGDARDPYEQYF. CDR3 in DNA: TGTGCCAGCAGTTTAGGGGACGCTCGGGATCCCTACGAGCAGTACTTC.

The CDR3 region has the DNA TGCAGTGCTAGAGATCCGGCGGGGGGCTCCTACAATGAGCAGTTCTTC. Translated: CSARDPAGGSYNEQFF. The J gene is TRBJ2-1, the V gene TRBV20-1; 8 nucleotides align to TRBD2. Germline values: CDR1 DFQATT, CDR2 SNEGSKA (reference sequence). The length of the CDR3 is 16 residues. The junction had 4 bases not matched to a gene; V was cut back by 0 bases and J by 0 bases.

The chain employs TRBV6-1 and TRBJ2-6; 7 positions agree with TRBD1. The CDR3 totals 18 residues. Trimming removed 6 bases from V and 0 bases from J; junction bases left unmatched: 11. The germline V gene encodes CDR1 MNHNS and CDR2 SASEGT. As DNA, the CDR3 is TGTGCCAGCAGCAGACCGCTTACAGGGGCCTCTGGGGCCAACGTCCTGACTTTC. Amino acid sequence: CASSRPLTGASGANVLTF.

This sequence joins TRBV27 and TRBJ1-5, with a weak D call TRBD1 (6 bases). The CDR3 has 16 residues. The germline V gene encodes CDR1 MNHEY and CDR2 SMNVEV (reference sequence). V was shortened by 8 bases and J by 4 bases, with 21 bases between the two germline ends. In nucleotides, the CDR3 is TGTGCCAGCGCTGGGGGCGGGGGCCGTCCGAATCAGCCCCAGCATTTT. Protein sequence: CASAGGGGRPNQPQHF.

The chain uses TRBV6-2 or TRBV6-3 and TRBJ2-1; weak D call: TRBD1 (6 bases). V was cut by 5 bases and J by 6 bases, with 11 bases left in between. This CDR3 has 13 residues. Germline V lookup: CDR1 MNHEY, CDR2 SVGEGT. Written as DNA, the CDR3 is TGTGCCAGCAGTCGGGACAACGGCAATGAGCAGTTCTTC. Translated, it gives CASSRDNGNEQFF.

This clonotype has a handful of counts. This may arise from a read error, as a much more abundant clone is one base away. This rearrangement joins TRBV20-1 to TRBJ2-4; TRBD1 is a possible D gene (6 bases). Gene TRBJ2-7 matches the end of the DNA better, so the J call may be wrong. Germline CDR1 reads DFQATT; CDR2 reads SNEGSKA (reference sequence). The CDR3 contains 12 residues. The CDR3 nucleotides read TGCAGTGCCAGCGATGGGGGCCACGAGCAGTACTTC. Protein: CSASDGGHEQYF.

The genes are TRBV7-9 and TRBJ1-6; possible D gene TRBD1, 5 bases. V shed 5 bases and J shed 5 bases, with 10 bases lying between them. The CDR3 has 14 residues. Germline V gene data show CDR1 as SEHNR and CDR2 as FQNEAQ (reference sequence). The CDR3 sequence: CASSQGLDNSPLHF. CDR3 DNA sequence: TGTGCCAGCAGCCAGGGTTTGGATAATTCACCCCTCCACTTT.

The chain has TRBV20-1 and TRBJ2-4, with 7 bases matching TRBD2. Gene TRBJ2-7 matches the end of the DNA better, so the J call may be wrong. Germline CDR1 reads DFQATT; CDR2 reads SNEGSKA (reference sequence). The CDR3 length is 14 residues. CDR3 sequence (DNA): TGCAGTGCTAGAGCGCAGCGGGACTACTACGAGCAGTACTTC. Its translation: CSARAQRDYYEQYF.

V and J are TRBV4-2 and TRBJ2-7, with D tentatively TRBD1 (5 bases). CDR1 and CDR2 from the germline V gene are LGHNA and YNFKEQ. The CDR3 spans 15 residues. Trimming shortened V by 1 base and J by 6 bases, and 16 bases separated the two germline ends. CDR3 coding DNA: TGTGCCAGCAGCCAAGGGTCAGGGCCCGAAAGCGAGCAGTACTTC. It translates to CASSQGSGPESEQYF.

J is TRBJ2-3 and V is TRBV29-1; a possible D gene is TRBD1 (6 bases). The V end lost 3 bases, the J end lost 4 bases, and 14 bases lay between the germline ends. In germline, CDR1 is SQVTM, CDR2 ANQGSEA. The CDR3 spans 14 residues. The DNA of the CDR3 is TGCAGCGTTGAGGGTTGGGGGCGCGCAGATACGCAGTATTTT. Its translation: CSVEGWGRADTQYF.